This is a list of T cell receptor beta chains from one sample in a study of blood T cell repertoires in COVID-19. Sequencing was performed with immunoSEQ multiplex PCR; in TCRdb, only in-frame clones are kept and a portion is missing. Of 150,000 to 200,000 clones listed, around three quarters are singletons. The specimen was peripheral blood. All receptors come from a man between 60 and 75 years old with active or convalescent COVID-19. Both conserved end residues are part of each CDR3. Each record gives: V gene, J gene, D gene, clone size, CDR3 DNA, CDR3 protein. The D gene is left open where the match is weak. Clone size is given for some rows only: seen once, a few or many times, or a class if the clone is expanded.

TRBV5-4	TRBJ2-7	TRBD2	-	TGTGCCAGCAGCCCCCAGCGCGGGAGAGGCGAGCAGTACTTC	CASSPQRGRGEQYF
TRBV25-1	TRBJ2-3	-	-	TGTGCCAGCAGTGAGAGCCCTAACTCCTTCACAGATACGCAGTATTTT	CASSESPNSFTDTQYF
TRBV4-2	TRBJ1-6	-	-	TGTGCCAGCAGCCAAGGAACGGGACAAATTGATTCACCCCTCCACTTT	CASSQGTGQIDSPLHF
TRBV5-1	TRBJ2-7	TRBD1	few	TGCGCCAGCAGCTTGGGACAGGGATCCCACGAGCAGTACTTC	CASSLGQGSHEQYF
TRBV14	TRBJ2-7	TRBD1	-	TGTGCCAGCAGCCAAGATCGGACAGGACCCTACGAGCAGTACTTC	CASSQDRTGPYEQYF
TRBV19	TRBJ2-7	-	-	TGTGCCAGTAGTATTTCGGGGAACTACGAGCAGTACTTC	CASSISGNYEQYF
TRBV11-3	TRBJ2-3	-	-	TGTGCCAGCAGCTCTTTAGCGGACCTCACAGATACGCAGTATTTT	CASSSLADLTDTQYF
TRBV3-1/TRBV3-2	TRBJ1-2	-	-	TGTGCCAGCAGTCAAGGGAGGGTTAACTATGGCTACACCTTC	CASSQGRVNYGYTF
TRBV6-5	TRBJ1-1	-	-	TGTGCCAGCAGCTATCTACCGAGGGCTGAAGCTTTCTTT	CASSYLPRAEAFF
TRBV2	TRBJ2-7	TRBD1	-	TGTGCCAGCAGTGAAGGTGTGACAGGGACCTACGAGCAGTACTTC	CASSEGVTGTYEQYF